Below are 25 T cell receptor beta chains sequenced from a single sample in a study of neoadjuvant nivolumab and ipilimumab in lung cancer. Some clones are missing from TCRdb's copy, which holds only in-frame ones; the method was immunoSEQ multiplex PCR. This sample yields 44,000 or so clones, of which roughly 90% are seen a single time; approximately 3.5% belongs to the top ten. Sequenced here: blood, sampled before neoadjuvant nivolumab, alone or with ipilimumab. The receptors come from an adult with non-small cell lung cancer. Some clones in this sample may be carry-over from other donors' samples.

The chain carries TRBV7-6 and TRBJ2-7; the D is unclear. V lost 2 bases and J lost 0, with 14 bases in between. The CDR3 totals 16 residues. Germline V gene data show CDR1 as SGHVS and CDR2 as FNYEAQ. CDR3 region: CASSLKSGLISYEQYF. CDR3 nucleotides: TGTGCCAGCAGCTTAAAGTCCGGGCTTATCTCCTACGAGCAGTACTTC.

The chain joins TRBV6-5 to TRBJ2-7; D unclear. Trimming left V 7 bases short and J 0 bases short, with 13 bases between. Germline lookup yields CDR1 MNHEY and CDR2 SVGAGI. The CDR3 totals 14 residues. This chain's CDR3 is CASKREALSYEQYF. CDR3 sequence (DNA): TGTGCCAGCAAACGCGAGGCTCTCTCCTACGAGCAGTACTTC.

This chain uses TRBV7-9 with TRBJ2-2; D gene unclear. V was cut by 8 bases and J by 3 bases, with 10 bases left in between. CDR3 length: 13 amino acids. Germline CDR1 is SEHNR and CDR2 is FQNEAQ (reference sequence). Written as DNA, the CDR3 is TGTGCCAGCTCTCTCGACTACACCGGGGAGCTGTTTTTT. Translating gives CASSLDYTGELFF.

This chain connects TRBV9 to TRBJ2-1, with a tentative D call TRBD2 (6 bases). V shed 1 base and J shed 10 bases, with 12 bases lying between them. The CDR3 runs to 13 residues. Germline-derived CDR1 and CDR2 are SGDLS and YYNGEE. The CDR3, as DNA: TGTGCCAGCAGCGTAAGGGACGGAGGGGAGCAGTTCTTC. This translates into CASSVRDGGEQFF.

This clone occurred once. The chain is built from TRBV18 and TRBJ2-1; the match to TRBD2 covers 9 bases. The length of the CDR3 is 14 residues. Germline values: CDR1 KGHSH, CDR2 LQKENI. J lost 8 bases, V lost 3 bases, and 5 bases had no gene match. The chain's CDR3 is CASSPGTSKDEQFF. Here the CDR3 DNA reads TGTGCCAGCTCACCGGGGACTAGCAAGGATGAGCAGTTCTTC. Filled out from reference TRBV18 and TRBJ2-1, the complete variable domain reads NAGVMQNPRHLVRRRGQEARLRCSPMKGHSHVYWYRQLPEEGLKFMVYLQKENIIDESGMPKERFSAEFPKEGPSILRIQQVVRGDSAAYFCASSPGTSKDEQFFGPGTRLTVL.

This clone was seen a few times. The V and J genes are TRBV7-6 and TRBJ2-7, with 7 bases that match TRBD1. This CDR3 is built from 12 residues. Germline CDR1 reads SGHVS; CDR2 reads FNYEAQ. V gave up 4 bases and J gave up 5 bases; unmatched junction bases: 2. The CDR3 DNA is TGTGCCAGCAGCTCCGGGACAGACGAGCAGTACTTC. Residues: CASSSGTDEQYF.

The chain joins TRBV19 to TRBJ2-7; D call uncertain. The germline V gene has CDR1 LNHDA and CDR2 SQIVND (reference sequence). The CDR3 runs 13 residues. Deletions cut 3 bases from V and 2 bases from J, with 8 bases between. The CDR3 bases are TGTGCCAGTAGTATTGACAAACCCTACGAGCAGTACTTC. The encoded protein is CASSIDKPYEQYF.

V gene TRBV2 combines with J gene TRBJ2-5, with 7 bases lining up with TRBD2. J gave up 5 bases and V 6 bases, and 12 bases lay outside the gene matches. Germline CDR1 is SNHLY and CDR2 is FYNNEI. The CDR3 length is 15 residues. CDR3 nucleotide sequence: TGTGCCAGCAGACGGGAGGCAGGTACGCCGGAGACCCAGTACTTC. Translated, it gives CASRREAGTPETQYF.

The gene calls are TRBV27 and TRBJ2-7, with 15 positions matching TRBD2. J was trimmed by 5 bases and V by 5 bases; bases with no gene match: 7. From germline, CDR1 is MNHEY and CDR2 SMNVEV (reference sequence). The CDR3 spans 16 residues. The CDR3 here is CASSPGLAGGLHEQYF. CDR3 nucleotide sequence: TGTGCCAGCAGTCCCGGACTAGCGGGAGGGCTGCACGAGCAGTACTTC.

This clone was counted a single time. CDR3 sequence: CASSPRQGAADTQYF. The CDR3 nucleotides read TGTGCCAGCAGCCCTAGACAGGGGGCGGCAGATACGCAGTATTTT. V gene TRBV11-1 combines with J gene TRBJ2-3, with 10 nucleotides matching TRBD1. Unmatched junction bases numbered 6, after V lost 5 bases and J lost 4 bases. The CDR3 covers 15 residues. CDR1 SGHAT and CDR2 FQDESV come from the germline V gene (reference sequence).

This clone was seen only a few times. This sequence joins TRBV4-2 and TRBJ2-5, with D tentatively TRBD1 or TRBD2 (6 bases each). The CDR3 spans 14 residues. V was trimmed by 1 base and J by 6 bases, leaving 12 bases between them. Germline values: CDR1 LGHNA, CDR2 YNFKEQ. CDR3 in amino acids: CASSQVGGEKTQYF. The CDR3, as DNA: TGTGCCAGCAGCCAAGTGGGGGGCGAGAAGACCCAGTACTTC.

This rearrangement joins TRBV5-1 to TRBJ2-3, with D possibly being TRBD1 (5 bases). CDR1 and CDR2 from the germline V gene are SGHRS and YFSETQ. There are 13 residues in the CDR3. Deletions cut 6 bases from V and 2 bases from J, with 10 bases between. In DNA form, the CDR3 reads TGCGCCAGCACCAAGGACACCACAGATACGCAGTATTTT. Amino acid sequence: CASTKDTTDTQYF. The variable domain in full, completed from reference TRBV5-1 and TRBJ2-3, reads KAGVTQTPRYLIKTRGQQVTLSCSPISGHRSVSWYQQTPGQGLQFLFEYFSETQRNKGNFPGRFSGRQFSNSRSEMNVSTLELGDSALYLCASTKDTTDTQYFGPGTRLTVL.

The sample holds a few counts of this clone. The chain employs TRBV11-2 and TRBJ2-7; 8 bases line up with TRBD1. Germline CDR1 is SGHAT and CDR2 is FQNNGV. This CDR3 spans 14 amino acids. V gave up 4 bases and J gave up 6 bases; unmatched junction bases: 8. The chain's CDR3 is CASSSSGQGGEQYF. The CDR3 coding sequence is TGTGCCAGCAGCTCATCCGGACAGGGTGGCGAGCAGTACTTC.

The chain employs TRBV19 and TRBJ2-7, with D uncertain. The germline CDR1 and CDR2 sequences are LNHDA and SQIVND (reference sequence). The CDR3 extends over 13 amino acids. With 0 bases removed from V and 6 bases from J, the gap between germline ends came to 9 bases. CDR3 loop: CASSIDWTGEQYF. CDR3 DNA sequence: TGTGCCAGTAGTATAGACTGGACCGGCGAGCAGTACTTC.

This chain links TRBV6-1 with TRBJ1-5; D gene ambiguous. Germline V gene sequence: CDR1 MNHNS, CDR2 SASEGT. The V gene lost 8 bases and the J gene lost 2 bases, with 10 bases spanning the gap. The CDR3 contains 13 residues. CDR3 loop: CASEQSRNQPQHF. CDR3 DNA: TGTGCCAGCGAACAGTCCCGCAATCAGCCCCAGCATTTT.

The V gene is TRBV5-1, the J gene TRBJ2-1; 13 nucleotides line up with TRBD2. The germline V gene has CDR1 SGHRS and CDR2 YFSETQ. After removal of 5 bases from V and 7 bases from J, the junction contained 3 bases not matched to a gene. The CDR3 is 14 amino acids. The CDR3 is CASSWGLAGNEQFF. CDR3 nucleotide sequence: TGCGCCAGCAGTTGGGGACTAGCGGGAAATGAGCAGTTCTTC. Full variable domain (missing parts from reference TRBV5-1 and TRBJ2-1): KAGVTQTPRYLIKTRGQQVTLSCSPISGHRSVSWYQQTPGQGLQFLFEYFSETQRNKGNFPGRFSGRQFSNSRSEMNVSTLELGDSALYLCASSWGLAGNEQFFGPGTRLTVL.

This chain uses TRBV4-3 with TRBJ1-4; D remains unclear. Trimming cost V 3 bases and J 5 bases, with 16 bases left between them. From germline, CDR1 is LGHNA and CDR2 YSLEER. The CDR3 extends over 16 amino acids. The chain's CDR3 is CASSQGWTGLNEKLFF. In nucleotides, the CDR3 is TGCGCCAGCAGCCAGGGTTGGACCGGTCTAAATGAAAAACTGTTTTTT.

V and J are TRBV7-9 and TRBJ2-2; no reliable D call. CDR3 length equals 13 residues. V gave up 1 base and J gave up 6 bases, with 6 bases separating them. From germline, CDR1 is SEHNR and CDR2 FQNEAQ (reference sequence). The CDR3 DNA sequence: TGTGCCAGCAGCTTAGTAGGTCCCGGGGAGCTGTTTTTT. Residues: CASSLVGPGELFF.

The J gene is TRBJ1-1, the V gene TRBV7-9; D is perhaps TRBD1 (6 bases). V was shortened by 9 bases and J by 1 base, with 12 bases between the two germline ends. The CDR3 totals 13 residues. The germline V gene has CDR1 SEHNR and CDR2 FQNEAQ (reference sequence). This chain's CDR3 is CASSGGPNTEAFF. DNA for the CDR3: TGTGCCAGTTCGGGGGGGCCGAACACTGAAGCTTTCTTT.

The gene calls are TRBV7-9 and TRBJ1-2; D unclear. Deletions cut 0 bases from V and 4 bases from J, with 18 bases between. CDR3 length: 17 residues. In germline, CDR1 is SEHNR, CDR2 FQNEAQ (reference sequence). As DNA, the CDR3 is TGTGCCAGCAGCTTAGCCGATTTGCCGCCACAAGTCTATGGCTACACCTTC. Translated, it gives CASSLADLPPQVYGYTF.

This clone has only one observation. The chain joins TRBV2 to TRBJ1-3; weak D call: TRBD1 (5 bases). The ends were cut back, 4 bases at V and 0 bases at J, with 10 bases in the middle. The CDR3 spans 15 residues. Per germline, CDR1 SNHLY and CDR2 FYNNEI. As DNA, the CDR3 is TGTGCCAGCAGTGTTGACGGGGGCTCTGGAAACACCATATATTTT. As protein: CASSVDGGSGNTIYF.

The chain combines TRBV11-3 with TRBJ1-1; D uncertain. Trimming removed 3 bases at V and 5 bases at J, with 10 bases between. CDR1 and CDR2 from the germline V gene are SGHNT and YENEEA. This CDR3 region has 13 residues. The CDR3 protein is CASSFAPRTEAFF. Here the CDR3 DNA reads TGTGCCAGCAGCTTCGCCCCCCGTACTGAAGCTTTCTTT.

The chain employs TRBV6-4 and TRBJ2-1; no clear D. The V end was cut by 2 bases, the J end by 8 bases, with 10 bases between. Germline V gene sequence: CDR1 MRHNA, CDR2 SNTAGT. This CDR3 contains 13 residues. CDR3 in amino acids: CASSDPPDYEQFF. In DNA form, the CDR3 reads TGTGCCAGCAGTGACCCCCCCGACTATGAGCAGTTCTTC.

This clone was detected only once. The chain is built from TRBV11-2 and TRBJ2-7; TRBD2 is a possible D gene (5 bases). CDR1 and CDR2 (germline): SGHAT, FQNNGV. The CDR3 covers 13 residues. Trimming removed 1 base from V and 11 bases from J, with 15 bases in between. DNA for the CDR3: TGTGCCAGCAGCTTAGGGACTCCACATGAGGAGTACTTC. This sequence encodes CASSLGTPHEEYF.

The CDR3: CASSLRGVQPDTQYF. In nucleotides, the CDR3 is TGCGCCAGCAGCCTCCGCGGTGTACAACCAGATACGCAGTATTTT. V is TRBV5-1 and J is TRBJ2-3, with D unclear. The germline CDR1 and CDR2 sequences are SGHRS and YFSETQ. The V gene lost 4 bases and the J gene lost 4 bases, with 16 bases spanning the gap. This CDR3 comprises 15 residues.